The T cell receptor beta chain described here comes from a study of blood T cell repertoires in COVID-19. On the study more broadly: Researchers got acute and convalescent COVID-19 samples from the United States, Italy and Spain. Nucleic acid was either cDNA or gDNA, and it came from T cells, B-cell-depleted T cells, or PBMCs.

Authors' processing steps: Reference gene primer amplification in the assay estimated nucleated cell counts. TCRdb keeps only in-frame clones here, not all; method: immunoSEQ multiplex PCR. V, J and clone size are those of that table, while D and trimming were read from the DNA. The sample carries about 40,000 clones, approximately 89% recorded once. Germline V gene sequence: CDR1 SQVTM, CDR2 ANQGSEA. V shed 3 bases and J 13 bases; nucleotides not matched to a gene: 7. The CDR3 length is 12 residues. The gene calls are TRBV29-1 and TRBJ2-1, with 9 bases aligning to TRBD2. This TCR was sampled from a human donor in a cohort sampled during active COVID-19. Specimen: peripheral blood. CDR3 residues: CSVDFSGRIQFF. CDR3 DNA: TGCAGCGTTGATTTTAGCGGGAGAATTCAGTTCTTC.